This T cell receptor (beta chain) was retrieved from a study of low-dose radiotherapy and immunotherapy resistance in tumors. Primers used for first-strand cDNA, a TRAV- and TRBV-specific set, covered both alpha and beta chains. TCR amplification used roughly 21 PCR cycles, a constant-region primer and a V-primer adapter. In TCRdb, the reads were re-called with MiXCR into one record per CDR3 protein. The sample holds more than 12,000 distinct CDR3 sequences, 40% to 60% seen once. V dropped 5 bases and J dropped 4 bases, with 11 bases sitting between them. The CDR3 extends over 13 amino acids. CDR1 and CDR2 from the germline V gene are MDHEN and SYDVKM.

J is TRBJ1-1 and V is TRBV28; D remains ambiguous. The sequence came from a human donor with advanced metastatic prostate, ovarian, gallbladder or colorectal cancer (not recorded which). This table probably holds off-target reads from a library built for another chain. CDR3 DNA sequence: TGTGCCAGCAGTATTACAGAGTTCACTGAAGCTTTCTTT. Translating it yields CASSITEFTEAFF.